The 18 T cell receptor beta chains listed next were all sequenced from one sample in a study of CD8+ T cells in alopecia areata. Investigators isolated RNA and reverse transcribed it into cDNA to act as the sequencing template. TCRdb's copy holds only in-frame clones and misses some; the assay was immunoSEQ multiplex PCR. The sample consists of 90,000 to 100,000 clones, around 55% of them appearing once. Specified treatment: oral pan-JAK inhibitor, 5-10 mg twice daily. The source material was CD8+ T cells sorted from blood, sampled at week 4, from a patient treated with tofacitinib. These receptor sequences come from a human donor with alopecia areata.

The V gene is TRBV5-5, the J gene TRBJ2-5; D is uncertain. CDR1 and CDR2 from the germline V gene are SGHKS and YYEKEE (reference sequence). The ends were cut back, 4 bases at V and 2 bases at J, with 15 bases in the middle. This CDR3 spans 15 amino acids. This CDR3 reads CASSPDGRLQETQYF. In nucleotides, the CDR3 is TGTGCCAGCAGCCCCGACGGACGGCTACAAGAGACCCAGTACTTC.

V usage is TRBV27 and J usage is TRBJ2-7, with no clear D. Germline V CDR1 and CDR2: MNHEY, SMNVEV (reference sequence). CDR3 length: 17 residues. Trimming cost V 2 bases and J 0 bases, with 17 bases left between them. The CDR3 here is CASSLTFGLGSSYEQYF. The CDR3 DNA is TGTGCCAGCAGTTTAACCTTCGGTTTAGGGTCCTCCTACGAGCAGTACTTC.

This clone was found a few times. The chain couples TRBV29-1 to TRBJ2-5; 8 bases fit TRBD2. Germline V gene sequence: CDR1 SQVTM, CDR2 ANQGSEA. V was pared by 4 bases and J by 0 bases, with 4 bases of the junction left unmatched. The length of the CDR3 is 14 residues. CDR3 DNA: TGCAGCGTTGTGAGCGGGGGTTACCAAGAGACCCAGTACTTC. Translated, it gives CSVVSGGYQETQYF.

The rearrangement joins TRBV9 to TRBJ1-1; no reliable D call. The CDR3 extends over 15 amino acids. The V end was cut by 0 bases, the J end by 6 bases, with 15 bases between. Germline CDR1 SGDLS, CDR2 YYNGEE. CDR3 amino acids: CASSVGGSVGAEAFF. CDR3 nucleotides: TGTGCCAGCAGCGTAGGAGGGAGCGTGGGCGCTGAAGCTTTCTTT.

This clone appeared a few times. The same CDR3 is also encoded by other DNA sequences in this sample. CDR3: CASSPTGYEQYF. CDR3 sequence (DNA): TGTGCCAGCAGCCCGACAGGGTACGAGCAGTACTTC. The gene calls are TRBV7-9 and TRBJ2-7, with 7 bases fitting TRBD1. The J segment lost 4 bases and the V segment lost 5 bases, leaving 2 bases of the junction unmatched. The CDR3 sequence is 12 residues long. CDR1 SEHNR and CDR2 FQNEAQ come from the germline V gene (reference sequence). The complete variable domain, with remaining parts taken from reference TRBV7-9 and TRBJ2-7, reads DTGVSQNPRHKITKRGQNVTFRCDPISEHNRLYWYRQTLGQGPEFLTYFQNEAQLEKSRLLSDRFSAERPKGSFSTLEIQRTEQGDSAMYLCASSPTGYEQYFGPGTRLTVT.

This clone was seen a few times. The chain uses TRBV5-4 and TRBJ2-5, with TRBD1 matching 10 bases. Germline CDR1 is SGHNT and CDR2 is YYREEE (reference sequence). The CDR3 has 14 residues. Germline trimming cut 5 bases from V and 4 bases from J; bases unmatched to any gene: 5. CDR3 protein: CASSAGQGGETQYF. CDR3 DNA sequence: TGTGCCAGCAGTGCTGGACAGGGGGGAGAGACCCAGTACTTC.

V and J are TRBV5-4 and TRBJ2-1; D is undetermined. This CDR3 spans 15 amino acids. V was pared by 6 bases and J by 3 bases, with 16 bases between. Germline loops: CDR1 SGHNT, CDR2 YYREEE (reference sequence). The CDR3 protein is CASTNGRSIYNEQFF. The CDR3 bases are TGTGCCAGCACGAATGGACGGTCTATCTACAATGAGCAGTTCTTC. Variable domain in full (rest from reference TRBV5-4 and TRBJ2-1): ETGVTQSPTHLIKTRGQQVTLRCSSQSGHNTVSWYQQALGQGPQFIFQYYREEENGRGNFPPRFSGLQFPNYSSELNVNALELDDSALYLCASTNGRSIYNEQFFGPGTRLTVL.

The V gene is TRBV4-3, the J gene TRBJ2-7; D unresolved. V lost 0 bases and J lost 0, with 9 bases in between. The CDR3 extends over 15 amino acids. In germline, CDR1 is LGHNA, CDR2 YSLEER. In DNA form, the CDR3 reads TGCGCCAGCAGCCAAGACGGGCCAAGCTCCTACGAGCAGTACTTC. Amino acids: CASSQDGPSSYEQYF.

The chain is built from TRBV5-6 and TRBJ2-7; D remains unclear. The CDR3 is 14 amino acids. V lost 3 bases and J 5 bases, leaving 15 bases between the germline ends. The germline V gene encodes CDR1 SGHDT and CDR2 YYEEEE. CDR3 nucleotide sequence: TGTGCCAGCAGCTCCGAGTTTTTTTTGGACGAGCAGTACTTC. Protein product: CASSSEFFLDEQYF.

The chain combines TRBV9 with TRBJ2-5, with 10 bases fitting TRBD2. V lost 5 bases and J lost 4; bases outside the gene matches: 8. The CDR3 has 15 amino acids. The germline V gene encodes CDR1 SGDLS and CDR2 YYNGEE. CDR3 nucleotide sequence: TGTGCCAGCAGTGCCGGGACTAGCGAAAGAGAGACCCAGTACTTC. The encoded protein is CASSAGTSERETQYF.

The V call is TRBV11-2, the J call TRBJ2-3; 10 positions match TRBD2. V lost 5 bases and J lost 6; bases outside the gene matches: 11. This CDR3 contains 16 residues. Germline V gene data show CDR1 as SGHAT and CDR2 as FQNNGV. This chain's CDR3 is CASSPWTSGGGDTQYF. Here the CDR3 DNA reads TGTGCCAGCAGCCCTTGGACTAGCGGAGGGGGGGATACGCAGTATTTT.

The V gene is TRBV15, the J gene TRBJ2-3; 8 bases agree with TRBD2. This CDR3 region has 16 residues. The V gene end was trimmed by 2 bases and the J gene end by 5 bases; junction bases not matched to a gene: 9. Germline CDR1 LNHNV, CDR2 YYDKDF (reference sequence). The CDR3 DNA reads as TGTGCCACCAGCAGAACAAGCGGGAGAGGGGGAGATACGCAGTATTTT. Protein: CATSRTSGRGGDTQYF. Full variable domain (rest looked up from reference TRBV15 and TRBJ2-3): DAMVIQNPRYQVTQFGKPVTLSCSQTLNHNVMYWYQQKSSQAPKLLFHYYDKDFNNEADTPDNFQSRRPNTSFCFLDIRSPGLGDTAMYLCATSRTSGRGGDTQYFGPGTRLTVL.

This clone has only a few counts. The chain uses TRBV11-2 and TRBJ2-1, with D uncertain. CDR3 length equals 11 residues. Germline CDR1 and CDR2: SGHAT and FQNNGV. The V and J ends lost 0 bases and 9 bases respectively, with 3 bases between them. CDR3 amino acids: CASSLDGEQFF. In DNA, the CDR3 is TGTGCCAGCAGCTTAGATGGTGAGCAGTTCTTC. Combining the CDR3 with reference TRBV11-2 and TRBJ2-1 gives the whole variable domain EAGVAQSPRYKIIEKRQSVAFWCNPISGHATLYWYQQILGQGPKLLIQFQNNGVVDDSQLPKDRFSAERLKGVDSTLKIQPAKLEDSAVYLCASSLDGEQFFGPGTRLTVL.

The chain joins TRBV5-6 to TRBJ1-2; TRBD1 might be the D (5 bases). From germline, CDR1 is SGHDT and CDR2 YYEEEE. The CDR3 sequence is 15 residues long. V was clipped by 4 bases and J by 4 bases, with 17 bases between them. As DNA, the CDR3 is TGTGCCAGCAGCCTGCGAGCCCAGGGTACCTATGGCTACACCTTC. This encodes CASSLRAQGTYGYTF.

The gene calls are TRBV27 and TRBJ2-3, with D unresolved. Trimming removed 2 bases at V and 4 bases at J, with 7 bases between. The CDR3 has 13 amino acids. In germline, CDR1 is MNHEY, CDR2 SMNVEV (reference sequence). CDR3 sequence (DNA): TGTGCCAGCAGTTTAGGTTACGCAGATACGCAGTATTTT. Translating gives CASSLGYADTQYF.

This sequence joins TRBV29-1 and TRBJ2-7; no clear D gene. The length of the CDR3 is 12 residues. Trimming shortened V by 2 bases and J by 5 bases, and 10 bases separated the two germline ends. CDR1 and CDR2 (germline): SQVTM, ANQGSEA. The CDR3 protein is CSVELRWDEQYF. The CDR3 DNA is TGCAGCGTTGAATTGAGGTGGGACGAGCAGTACTTC.

This rearrangement joins TRBV27 to TRBJ1-1; tentatively, D is TRBD1 (6 bases). V was trimmed by 0 bases and J by 2 bases, leaving 10 bases between them. CDR3 size: 15 residues. CDR1 MNHEY and CDR2 SMNVEV come from the germline V gene (reference sequence). This CDR3 reads CASSLSVGGNTEAFF. The DNA of the CDR3 is TGTGCCAGCAGTTTATCCGTAGGGGGTAACACTGAAGCTTTCTTT.

This clone came up a few times. The rearrangement joins TRBV19 to TRBJ2-7, with no clear D. Trimming stripped 6 bases from V and 5 bases from J, with 8 bases between. Germline V gene sequence: CDR1 LNHDA, CDR2 SQIVND (reference sequence). The CDR3 covers 11 residues. The CDR3 DNA reads as TGTGCCAGTAGGTATAGGGACGAGCAGTACTTC. This translates into CASRYRDEQYF. The full variable domain, rest sourced from reference TRBV19 and TRBJ2-7, is DGGITQSPKYLFRKEGQNVTLSCEQNLNHDAMYWYRQDPGQGLRLIYYSQIVNDFQKGDIAEGYSVSREKKESFPLTVTSAQKNPTAFYLCASRYRDEQYFGPGTRLTVT.